This record covers a single TCR beta chain. This table comes from immunoSEQ multiplex PCR, and its TCRdb copy is limited to in-frame clones, with some not included. Here the sample spans around 270,000 clones, about 87% being singletons. The sample comes from a study of blood T cell repertoires in COVID-19. The J segment lost 5 bases and the V segment lost 5 bases, leaving 5 bases of the junction unmatched. CDR3 length: 15 amino acids. Germline V gene lookup returns CDR1 MNHEY and CDR2 SVGEGT. The sequenced material came from peripheral blood. This chain links TRBV6-2 or TRBV6-3 with TRBJ2-5; 13 bases fit TRBD2. This sequence was found in a woman aged 60-70 years with COVID-19, enrolled during active disease. Here the CDR3 reads CASSTGLAGVETQYF. In DNA, the CDR3 is TGTGCCAGCAGTACCGGACTAGCGGGAGTGGAGACCCAGTACTTC.